This T cell receptor (beta chain) is from a study of cytomegalovirus exposure and HLA in healthy donors. The CDR3 is made up of 14 amino acids. In germline, CDR1 is SGHTA, CDR2 FQGTGA. The J segment lost 8 bases and the V segment lost 5 bases, leaving 10 bases of the junction unmatched. General study findings and limits: Follow-up analysis later connected one missense variant in DCLRE1C with trimming of TCR beta V- and J-genes.

With 60 Vbeta and 13 Jbeta primers, the PCR was carried out. Measured with immunoSEQ multiplex PCR; TCRdb has only the in-frame clones, and not every one. Altogether 150,000 to 200,000 clones are present, 87% being singletons, with the ten largest covering about 0.21%. Points on this clone: Its antigen is not identified.

J is TRBJ1-2 and V is TRBV7-3, with TRBD1 identical over 8 bases. This TCR was recovered from a girl under three years old in good health and CMV-seronegative. Sequencing was carried out using PBMCs. For the CDR3, the DNA is TGTGCCAGCAGCCTCAATTCTGGACAGGGAGGCTACACCTTC. As protein: CASSLNSGQGGYTF. The whole variable domain, filled in from reference TRBV7-3 and TRBJ1-2, reads GAGVSQTPSNKVTEKGKYVELRCDPISGHTALYWYRQSLGQGPEFLIYFQGTGAADDSGLPNDRFFAVRPEGSVSTLKIQRTERGDSAVYLCASSLNSGQGGYTFGSGTRLTVV.